What follows are 14 T cell receptor beta chains derived from one specimen sequenced in a study of blood T cell repertoires in COVID-19. The method was immunoSEQ multiplex PCR; TCRdb's version includes in-frame clones alone and lacks a portion of them. This table holds some 150,000 clones, about 91% found once. The sample consisted of peripheral blood. These receptors were taken from a woman aged 55 to 70 with acute or convalescent COVID-19.

The rearrangement uses TRBV6-5 and TRBJ2-1, with TRBD1 identical over 11 bases. This CDR3 has 14 residues. CDR1 and CDR2 (germline): MNHEY, SVGAGI. The trim removed 4 bases at V and 6 bases at J, leaving 2 bases unmatched. The CDR3 here is CASSLGQGGNEQFF. Written as DNA, the CDR3 is TGTGCCAGCAGTTTGGGACAGGGGGGCAATGAGCAGTTCTTC.

The rearrangement joins TRBV5-1 to TRBJ2-3; D remains unclear. Trimming cost V 7 bases and J 2 bases, with 14 bases left between them. Germline CDR1 SGHRS, CDR2 YFSETQ. The CDR3 runs 14 residues. CDR3: CASSRDLNTDTQYF. The CDR3 DNA sequence: TGCGCCAGCTCCCGCGATTTAAACACAGATACGCAGTATTTT.

The V and J genes are TRBV3-1 (or the pseudogene TRBV3-2) and TRBJ1-2; 11 bases are a match to TRBD1. This CDR3 spans 15 amino acids. The junction had 5 bases not matched to a gene; V was cut back by 3 bases and J by 5 bases. Germline loops: CDR1 LGHDT, CDR2 YNNKEL (reference sequence). Here the CDR3 DNA reads TGTGCCAGCAGCCACCCGGGACAGGGGGGTTATGGCTACACCTTC. Protein: CASSHPGQGGYGYTF.

This clone was detected once. The V gene is TRBV4-1, the J gene TRBJ2-2; a possible D gene is TRBD2 (5 bases). The V gene's germline CDR1 is MGHRA and CDR2 YSYEKL. The V end was cut by 1 base, the J end by 7 bases, with 16 bases between. CDR3 length: 16 residues. The CDR3 loop reads CASSQGRVLGGGELFF. The CDR3 region has the DNA TGCGCCAGCAGCCAAGGACGCGTATTAGGAGGCGGGGAGCTGTTTTTT.

The rearrangement uses TRBV18 and TRBJ1-2, with 7 bases aligning to TRBD1. V dropped 0 bases and J dropped 4; count of bases not matched to a gene: 11. From germline, CDR1 is KGHSH and CDR2 LQKENI. The CDR3 runs 17 residues. The CDR3, as DNA: TGTGCCAGCTCACCACCGAACGTCCGAGACAGGGCCTATGGCTACACCTTC. It is translated as CASSPPNVRDRAYGYTF. The whole variable domain, filled in from reference TRBV18 and TRBJ1-2, reads NAGVMQNPRHLVRRRGQEARLRCSPMKGHSHVYWYRQLPEEGLKFMVYLQKENIIDESGMPKERFSAEFPKEGPSILRIQQVVRGDSAAYFCASSPPNVRDRAYGYTFGSGTRLTVV.

The J gene is TRBJ2-1, the V gene TRBV6-5; 11 positions match TRBD1. J was trimmed by 8 bases and V by 6 bases; bases with no gene match: 9. The CDR3 consists of 15 residues. Germline lookup yields CDR1 MNHEY and CDR2 SVGAGI. CDR3 region: CASRTGQGALDEQFF. CDR3 nucleotide sequence: TGTGCCAGCAGGACAGGACAGGGGGCATTAGATGAGCAGTTCTTC.

V and J are TRBV10-3 and TRBJ1-1; D possibly corresponds to TRBD1 (6 bases). Trimming removed 5 bases from V and 1 base from J, with 8 bases in between. The CDR3 contains 13 residues. Germline CDR1 is ENHRY and CDR2 is SYGVKD. This CDR3 reads CAISRTANTEAFF. In DNA form, the CDR3 reads TGTGCCATCAGTAGGACAGCGAACACTGAAGCTTTCTTT.

The rearrangement joins TRBV18 to TRBJ2-5; possible D gene TRBD1, 6 bases. Germline values: CDR1 KGHSH, CDR2 LQKENI. V gave up 0 bases and J gave up 3 bases, with 11 bases separating them. This CDR3 has 15 residues. Written as DNA, the CDR3 is TGTGCCAGCTCACCACCCGGGACACCGAAAGAGACCCAGTACTTC. This sequence encodes CASSPPGTPKETQYF.

This chain uses TRBV28 with TRBJ2-3, with 12 nucleotides matching TRBD2. The CDR3 extends over 16 amino acids. Trimming removed 5 bases from V and 4 bases from J; junction bases left unmatched: 7. Germline lookup yields CDR1 MDHEN and CDR2 SYDVKM. The CDR3 sequence: CASSPGLAGRADTQYF. The CDR3 nucleotides read TGTGCCAGCAGTCCCGGACTAGCGGGGAGAGCAGATACGCAGTATTTT.

The V gene is TRBV7-9, the J gene TRBJ1-4; TRBD1 is a possible D gene (5 bases). CDR1 and CDR2 from the germline V gene are SEHNR and FQNEAQ (reference sequence). The V and J ends lost 0 bases and 5 bases respectively, with 19 bases between them. This CDR3 comprises 18 residues. Here the CDR3 reads CASSLAAPGGMYNEKLFF. The CDR3 bases are TGTGCCAGCAGCTTAGCGGCTCCCGGGGGGATGTACAATGAAAAACTGTTTTTT.

The chain employs TRBV18 and TRBJ1-1; tentative D call: TRBD1 (5 bases). Deletions cut 3 bases from V and 1 base from J, with 9 bases between. Looked up from germline, CDR1 is KGHSH and CDR2 is LQKENI. CDR3 length: 14 residues. The CDR3 DNA is TGTGCCAGCTCACCCCCCGACAGGAACACTGAAGCTTTCTTT. It encodes CASSPPDRNTEAFF.

The V call is TRBV6-2 or TRBV6-3, the J call TRBJ1-5; no reliable D call. Between the trimmed V and J ends, which lost 6 bases and 0 bases, there was a span of 9 bases. Germline loops: CDR1 MNHEY, CDR2 SVGEGT. The CDR3 is 14 amino acids. The CDR3 protein is CASSWSYSNQPQHF. CDR3 nucleotide sequence: TGTGCCAGCAGCTGGAGTTATAGCAATCAGCCCCAGCATTTT.

This sequence joins TRBV5-1 and TRBJ2-2, with 11 bases that match TRBD1. V was pared by 2 bases and J by 9 bases, with 12 bases of the junction left unmatched. From germline, CDR1 is SGHRS and CDR2 YFSETQ. There are 17 residues in the CDR3. CDR3 sequence: CASSFTPGTGGNRELFF. The DNA of the CDR3 is TGCGCCAGCAGCTTTACCCCAGGGACAGGGGGGAATCGGGAGCTGTTTTTT.

The chain recombines TRBV7-2 with TRBJ2-7; TRBD2 matches at 9 bases. The germline gives CDR1 SGHTA, CDR2 FQGNSA. This CDR3 region has 14 residues. After removal of 5 bases from V and 0 bases from J, the junction contained 2 bases not matched to a gene. Written as DNA, the CDR3 is TGTGCCAGCAGCGCGGGGGGGAGCTCCTACGAGCAGTACTTC. Translation: CASSAGGSSYEQYF.